Here is one T cell receptor (beta chain) with its context. Its target is unknown. The entry originates in a study of cytomegalovirus exposure and HLA in healthy donors. General observations from the study: In presence/absence analyses, roughly uniform sequencing depth across donors was assumed. According to the study, roughly 160 TCR beta chains were cytomegalovirus-associated. Per a prior analysis, the majority of TCR beta V segments were productive roughly 87% or roughly 30% of the time.

The PCR ran on 60 Vbeta and 13 Jbeta primers. Profiling relied on immunoSEQ multiplex PCR, and the TCRdb table lists in-frame clones only, not all of them. This sample carries around 200,000 clones, around 70% of them seen once, and the ten largest clones take 2.6%. The junction had 17 bases not matched to a gene; V was cut back by 5 bases and J by 5 bases. This CDR3 spans 17 amino acids. Germline CDR1 reads SEHNR; CDR2 reads FQNEAQ (reference sequence). Material for sequencing was PBMCs. The TCR originated in a man in his forties or fifties in good health and CMV-seropositive. The gene calls are TRBV7-9 and TRBJ1-1; 7 bases are shared with TRBD1. The DNA for the CDR3 is TGTGCCAGCAGCAGCACCCCCCCGGCAGGGGGGAAGACTGAAGCTTTCTTT. Protein: CASSSTPPAGGKTEAFF.